A selection of T cell receptor beta chains follows, all from one sample in a study of OX40 agonist ivuxolimab in advanced cancers. Produced via immunoSEQ multiplex PCR; TCRdb's table is partial and in-frame only. The sample contains around 94,000 clones, about nine tenths of which appear only once. Sequenced here: CD4+ or CD8+ T cells sorted from blood, sampled in a trial of the OX40 agonist ivuxolimab. These receptor sequences come from an adult with an advanced solid tumor such as melanoma, head and neck, liver or kidney cancer. Both conserved end residues are part of each CDR3. Fields, in order: V gene, clone size, J gene, D gene, CDR3 protein, CDR3 DNA. D genes are given only for firm matches. Size tells how often a clone was seen (once, few, many) or the class of an expanded clone, and some rows leave it out.

v_call: TRBV21-1; clone_size: .; j_call: TRBJ2-7; d_call: .; cdr3_aa: CASSKCTSGGAYEQYF; cdr3_nt: TGTGCCAGCAGCAAATGCACTAGCGGGGGGGCTTACGAGCAGTACTTC
v_call: TRBV12-5; clone_size: .; j_call: TRBJ1-2; d_call: TRBD1; cdr3_aa: CASGLRTGRFRGYTF; cdr3_nt: TGTGCTAGTGGTTTGCGGACAGGGAGGTTCCGAGGCTACACCTTC
v_call: TRBV7-3; clone_size: once; j_call: TRBJ2-5; d_call: TRBD2; cdr3_aa: CASSLTFSGGTDQETQYF; cdr3_nt: TGTGCCAGCAGCTTAACGTTTAGCGGGGGGACCGACCAAGAGACCCAGTACTTC
v_call: TRBV5-1; clone_size: .; j_call: TRBJ1-1; d_call: .; cdr3_aa: CASSYGRTETEAFF; cdr3_nt: TGCGCCAGCAGCTATGGACGGACGGAAACTGAAGCTTTCTTT
v_call: TRBV14; clone_size: once; j_call: TRBJ2-5; d_call: .; cdr3_aa: CASSLTDTGRTQYF; cdr3_nt: TGTGCCAGCAGCCTGACAGATACCGGTCGGACCCAGTACTTC
v_call: TRBV27; clone_size: .; j_call: TRBJ1-6; d_call: .; cdr3_aa: CASSLSPSRLGGSPLHF; cdr3_nt: TGTGCCAGCAGTTTATCCCCCTCCAGACTGGGGGGGTCACCCCTCCACTTT
v_call: TRBV4-1; clone_size: .; j_call: TRBJ2-3; d_call: .; cdr3_aa: CASSHLTDTQYF; cdr3_nt: TGCGCCAGCAGCCACCTCACAGATACGCAGTATTTT
v_call: TRBV7-2; clone_size: .; j_call: TRBJ1-6; d_call: TRBD1; cdr3_aa: CASSLARGTGSSYNSPLHF; cdr3_nt: TGTGCCAGCAGCTTAGCGCGCGGGACAGGGAGCTCCTATAATTCACCCCTCCACTTT
v_call: TRBV19; clone_size: .; j_call: TRBJ2-5; d_call: .; cdr3_aa: CASSTGAAYQETQYF; cdr3_nt: TGTGCCAGTAGTACCGGGGCGGCGTACCAAGAGACCCAGTACTTC
v_call: TRBV10-3; clone_size: .; j_call: TRBJ1-2; d_call: .; cdr3_aa: CAISSYQGNYGYTF; cdr3_nt: TGTGCCATCAGTTCCTACCAGGGAAACTATGGCTACACCTTC
v_call: TRBV19; clone_size: .; j_call: TRBJ1-4; d_call: .; cdr3_aa: CASSSGGSGEKLFF; cdr3_nt: TGTGCCAGTTCATCTGGGGGTAGCGGTGAAAAACTGTTTTTT
v_call: TRBV18; clone_size: .; j_call: TRBJ2-3; d_call: TRBD2; cdr3_aa: CASSPTSGGATDTQYF; cdr3_nt: TGTGCCAGCTCACCGACTAGCGGGGGGGCTACAGATACGCAGTATTTT
v_call: TRBV2; clone_size: .; j_call: TRBJ1-5; d_call: .; cdr3_aa: CASRGRKNSNQPQHF; cdr3_nt: TGTGCCAGCAGGGGACGGAAGAATAGCAATCAGCCCCAGCATTTT
v_call: TRBV7-8; clone_size: few; j_call: TRBJ1-1; d_call: .; cdr3_aa: CASSFREGVDTEAFF; cdr3_nt: TGTGCCAGCAGCTTCAGGGAAGGGGTTGACACTGAAGCTTTCTTT
v_call: TRBV4-1; clone_size: .; j_call: TRBJ1-1; d_call: .; cdr3_aa: CASSQFRNQMNTEAFF; cdr3_nt: TGCGCCAGCAGCCAATTCCGGAATCAGATGAACACTGAAGCTTTCTTT
v_call: TRBV4-3; clone_size: .; j_call: TRBJ1-2; d_call: .; cdr3_aa: CASSQEVDNYGYTF; cdr3_nt: TGCGCCAGCAGCCAAGAGGTCGATAACTATGGCTACACCTTC
v_call: TRBV4-1; clone_size: .; j_call: TRBJ1-4; d_call: TRBD1; cdr3_aa: CASSQLGQAATNEKLFF; cdr3_nt: TGCGCCAGCAGCCAACTTGGACAGGCGGCAACTAATGAAAAACTGTTTTTT
v_call: TRBV7-6; clone_size: .; j_call: TRBJ2-3; d_call: .; cdr3_aa: CASSVGASTDTQYF; cdr3_nt: TGTGCCAGCAGCGTCGGGGCTAGCACAGATACGCAGTATTTT
v_call: TRBV9; clone_size: .; j_call: TRBJ2-7; d_call: TRBD2; cdr3_aa: CASSPKLGRGEYEQYF; cdr3_nt: TGTGCCAGCAGCCCTAAGCTAGGGCGGGGGGAATACGAGCAGTACTTC
v_call: TRBV10-3; clone_size: .; j_call: TRBJ2-1; d_call: .; cdr3_aa: CAIQGASSSYNEQFF; cdr3_nt: TGTGCCATTCAGGGTGCCTCATCGTCCTACAATGAGCAGTTCTTC
v_call: TRBV6-6; clone_size: .; j_call: TRBJ1-2; d_call: .; cdr3_aa: CASASGEDGYTF; cdr3_nt: TGTGCCAGCGCCTCCGGGGAAGATGGCTACACCTTC
v_call: TRBV30; clone_size: .; j_call: TRBJ1-6; d_call: .; cdr3_aa: CAWMGGSTPLHF; cdr3_nt: TGTGCCTGGATGGGAGGGAGTACACCCCTCCACTTT
v_call: TRBV11-3; clone_size: .; j_call: TRBJ2-7; d_call: TRBD2; cdr3_aa: CASSYPAPPGLSSYEQYF; cdr3_nt: TGTGCCAGCAGTTACCCGGCCCCCCCGGGACTAAGCTCCTACGAGCAGTACTTC